The 25 T cell receptor beta chains in this list originate from one sample, sequenced in a study of beta chain features in type 1 diabetes. As every portion of the isolated RNA was reverse transcribed, the sequencing read expressed TCRB transcripts. Assay: immunoSEQ multiplex PCR; the TCRdb copy retains only in-frame clones and omits some. The data show about 280,000 clones, about 15% seen once. No antigen has been identified for these receptors. Study conclusions and caveats: A moderate, significant TCRB CDR3 shortening appeared in type 1 diabetes across four CD4+ subsets.

Sequenced sample: naive CD4+ T cells from blood. The receptors come from a man aged 18 to 29 with type 1 diabetes.

V and J are TRBV5-4 and TRBJ2-1; TRBD2 agrees at 8 bases. The CDR3 has 18 amino acids. The ends lost 3 bases at V and 0 bases at J; junction bases unmatched: 11. Germline values: CDR1 SGHNT, CDR2 YYREEE (reference sequence). The chain's CDR3 is CASSWRTSRLSSYNEQFF. CDR3 DNA sequence: TGTGCCAGCAGCTGGCGGACTAGCCGCTTGAGCTCCTACAATGAGCAGTTCTTC.

The chain combines TRBV14 with TRBJ2-5; possibly TRBD2 for D (6 bases). Trimming took off 5 bases at V and 5 bases at J, with 9 bases between the two ends. The V gene's germline CDR1 is SGHDN and CDR2 FVKESK. The CDR3 is 12 residues long. CDR3 in DNA: TGTGCCAGCAGCGCCGCGGGGGAGACCCAGTACTTC. Protein sequence: CASSAAGETQYF.

This clone was seen a handful of times. The gene calls are TRBV29-1 and TRBJ1-1; D might be TRBD1 (6 bases). This CDR3 spans 13 amino acids. Trimming stripped 7 bases from V and 2 bases from J, with 14 bases between. CDR1 SQVTM and CDR2 ANQGSEA come from the germline V gene. Written as DNA, the CDR3 is TGCAGCGCCTCAGGGGTAGTAAACACTGAAGCTTTCTTT. It yields the protein CSASGVVNTEAFF.

This clone was counted only a few times. V usage is TRBV4-2 and J usage is TRBJ2-5; tentatively, D is TRBD2 (6 bases). Trimming left V 3 bases short and J 4 bases short, with 18 bases between. The germline V gene encodes CDR1 LGHNA and CDR2 YNFKEQ. The CDR3 totals 16 residues. In DNA form, the CDR3 reads TGTGCCAGCAGCCACGGTCCGGGAGAGAGCATAGAGACCCAGTACTTC. This gives the protein CASSHGPGESIETQYF.

The sample holds a few counts of this clone. The chain has TRBV18 and TRBJ1-4; TRBD1 might be the D (5 bases). V was clipped by 3 bases and J by 5 bases, with 10 bases between them. The CDR3 consists of 14 residues. CDR1 is KGHSH, CDR2 LQKENI, per germline. The CDR3 sequence: CASSPPGKNEKLFF. In DNA form, the CDR3 reads TGTGCCAGCTCACCGCCAGGGAAAAATGAAAAACTGTTTTTT.

The chain uses TRBV7-9 and TRBJ2-7, with TRBD2 matching 9 bases. This CDR3 has 15 amino acids. Per the germline V gene, CDR1 is SEHNR and CDR2 is FQNEAQ (reference sequence). The V and J ends lost 5 bases and 7 bases, in that order; junction bases with no gene match: 12. The CDR3 coding sequence is TGTGCCAGCAGCCCCCGCATAGCGGGGGTTTCAGAGCAGTACTTC. This encodes CASSPRIAGVSEQYF.

The chain joins TRBV19 to TRBJ1-1; no definite D call. The CDR3 spans 14 residues. From germline, CDR1 is LNHDA and CDR2 SQIVND (reference sequence). With 2 bases removed from V and 3 bases from J, the gap between germline ends came to 10 bases. As DNA, the CDR3 is TGTGCCAGTAGTATAAGCAGGTGGGACACTGAAGCTTTCTTT. Its protein is CASSISRWDTEAFF.

This clone showed up just a few times. This sequence joins TRBV11-1 and TRBJ2-1; 10 bases map to TRBD1. Looked up from germline, CDR1 is SGHAT and CDR2 is FQDESV (reference sequence). The CDR3 sequence is 15 residues long. The junction had 9 bases not matched to a gene; V was cut back by 5 bases and J by 8 bases. CDR3 sequence reads: CASSPDRGRRDEQFF. The DNA for the CDR3 is TGTGCCAGCAGCCCAGACAGGGGGCGCAGGGATGAGCAGTTCTTC. Based on the CDR3 plus reference TRBV11-1 and TRBJ2-1, the full variable domain is EAEVAQSPRYKITEKSQAVAFWCDPISGHATLYWYRQILGQGPELLVQFQDESVVDDSQLPKDRFSAERLKGVDSTLKIQPAELGDSAMYLCASSPDRGRRDEQFFGPGTRLTVL.

This chain links TRBV28 with TRBJ1-1; 7 bases align to TRBD1. The CDR3 consists of 12 residues. V lost 6 bases, J lost 6 bases, and 4 bases stayed unmatched. The V gene's germline CDR1 is MDHEN and CDR2 SYDVKM. In DNA form, the CDR3 reads TGTGCCAGCAGAAGACAGGGTGCTGAAGCTTTCTTT. Protein sequence: CASRRQGAEAFF.

The chain couples TRBV19 to TRBJ1-1, with a tentative D call TRBD1 (5 bases). The CDR3 contains 13 residues. From germline, CDR1 is LNHDA and CDR2 SQIVND (reference sequence). The V gene lost 5 bases and the J gene lost 1 base, with 8 bases spanning the gap. The CDR3 sequence is CASSSQGNTEAFF. In DNA form, the CDR3 reads TGTGCCAGTAGTTCTCAGGGGAACACTGAAGCTTTCTTT.

To note about this clone: A read error may produce the germline difference seen at one junction end. The J gene is TRBJ2-3, the V gene TRBV7-9, with 11 bases aligning to TRBD2. The CDR3 covers 14 residues. Germline V gene lookup returns CDR1 SEHNR and CDR2 FQNEAQ (reference sequence). DNA of the CDR3: TGTGCCAGCGGCACTAGCGGGAGCAAAGATACGCAGTATTTT. Amino acids: CASGTSGSKDTQYF.

The J gene is TRBJ2-7, the V gene TRBV11-2, with D uncertain. V lost 4 bases to trimming and J lost 1 base, with 8 bases between them. This CDR3 spans 13 amino acids. Germline CDR1 SGHAT, CDR2 FQNNGV. CDR3 amino acids: CASSSAISYEQYF. DNA for the CDR3: TGTGCCAGCAGCTCCGCGATTTCCTACGAGCAGTACTTC.

This clone was seen more than once but under ten times. The gene calls are TRBV27 and TRBJ2-7; perhaps TRBD2 as D (6 bases). The length of the CDR3 is 12 residues. Germline CDR1 reads MNHEY; CDR2 reads SMNVEV (reference sequence). Trimming shortened V by 6 bases and J by 4 bases, and 10 bases separated the two germline ends. Written as DNA, the CDR3 is TGTGCCAGCAGCCCCGGAGGGTACGAGCAGTACTTC. This gives the protein CASSPGGYEQYF.

This clone was seen a handful of times. The V call is TRBV28, the J call TRBJ1-1; TRBD1 is a possible D gene (5 bases). This CDR3 contains 13 residues. Germline V gene data show CDR1 as MDHEN and CDR2 as SYDVKM. Trimming removed 1 base at V and 11 bases at J, with 14 bases between. The DNA for the CDR3 is TGTGCCAGCAGTTTATCCTCCAGGGTAGGTGCTTTCTTT. It is translated as CASSLSSRVGAFF. Together with reference TRBV28 and TRBJ1-1, the CDR3 gives the full variable domain: DVKVTQSSRYLVKRTGEKVFLECVQDMDHENMFWYRQDPGLGLRLIYFSYDVKMKEKGDIPEGYSVSREKKERFSLILESASTNQTSMYLCASSLSSRVGAFFGQGTRLTVV.

This clone was picked up a small number of times. The chain links TRBV30 to TRBJ1-6, with 7 bases lining up with TRBD1. V lost 4 bases and J lost 7; bases outside the gene matches: 7. Germline lookup yields CDR1 GTSNPN and CDR2 SVGIG (reference sequence). This CDR3 region has 14 residues. In DNA form, the CDR3 reads TGTGCCTGGAATTGGGCAGGGGGAAATTCACCCCTCCACTTT. Residues: CAWNWAGGNSPLHF.

The chain is built from TRBV15 and TRBJ2-1, with 15 bases aligning to TRBD2. The junction had 2 bases not matched to a gene; V was cut back by 3 bases and J by 8 bases. The CDR3 is 15 residues long. CDR1 and CDR2 from the germline V gene are LNHNV and YYDKDF (reference sequence). The CDR3 nucleotides read TGTGCCACCAGCAGTGGACTAGCGGGAGGGGATGAGCAGTTCTTC. Translating it yields CATSSGLAGGDEQFF.

This rearrangement joins TRBV18 to TRBJ1-4; D may be TRBD1 (5 bases). The CDR3 has 15 residues. From germline, CDR1 is KGHSH and CDR2 LQKENI. V lost 0 bases, J lost 2 bases, and 7 bases lay in between. CDR3 sequence reads: CASSPPGGTNEKLFF. CDR3 sequence (DNA): TGTGCCAGCTCACCACCCGGGGGGACTAATGAAAAACTGTTTTTT.

The CDR3 loop is CASSEIRVAFF. As DNA, the CDR3 is TGTGCCAGCAGTGAAATCCGAGTAGCTTTCTTT. The rearrangement joins TRBV6-1 to TRBJ1-1; D uncertain. Deletions cut 2 bases from V and 10 bases from J, with 8 bases between. Germline CDR1 and CDR2: MNHNS and SASEGT. The CDR3 has 11 residues.

This clone was counted between two and nine times. This sequence joins TRBV28 and TRBJ1-2, with D perhaps matching TRBD1 (5 bases). V was cut by 6 bases and J by 6 bases, with 11 bases left in between. This CDR3 has 12 amino acids. Germline V gene lookup returns CDR1 MDHEN and CDR2 SYDVKM. In nucleotides, the CDR3 is TGTGCCAGCAGGAGTGACAGTCATGGCTACACCTTC. Amino acids: CASRSDSHGYTF.

The V call is TRBV30, the J call TRBJ2-1; no reliable D call. Per germline, CDR1 GTSNPN and CDR2 SVGIG (reference sequence). The CDR3 runs to 13 residues. V was trimmed by 5 bases and J by 4 bases, leaving 12 bases between them. CDR3 sequence (DNA): TGTGCCTGGGAAGACGACTCGTACAATGAGCAGTTCTTC. Its protein product is CAWEDDSYNEQFF.

The chain employs TRBV6-5 and TRBJ1-5; 8 nucleotides align to TRBD1. Germline CDR1 reads MNHEY; CDR2 reads SVGAGI. Trimming removed 6 bases from V and 5 bases from J; junction bases left unmatched: 6. This CDR3 spans 14 amino acids. The CDR3 region is CASRGQGAHQPQHF. For the CDR3, the DNA is TGTGCCAGCAGAGGGCAGGGGGCTCATCAGCCCCAGCATTTT.

This chain connects TRBV28 to TRBJ2-7, with D tentatively TRBD2 (6 bases). This CDR3 region has 15 residues. V lost 5 bases to trimming and J lost 4 bases, with 18 bases between them. Germline values: CDR1 MDHEN, CDR2 SYDVKM. CDR3 region: CASSKEGAGTYEQYF. CDR3 sequence (DNA): TGTGCCAGCAGTAAAGAGGGCGCGGGGACTTACGAGCAGTACTTC.

V is TRBV7-2 and J is TRBJ2-1; TRBD1 agrees at 8 bases. With 1 base clipped from V and 8 bases from J, the junction kept 7 bases outside the gene matches. Per germline, CDR1 SGHTA and CDR2 FQGNSA. The CDR3 covers 15 residues. The CDR3 loop reads CASSLGSGGAYEQFF. In DNA form, the CDR3 reads TGTGCCAGCAGCTTAGGGTCAGGGGGCGCATATGAGCAGTTCTTC.

This clone was detected a few times. The chain is built from TRBV5-1 and TRBJ2-5, with unresolved D. The V end was cut by 2 bases, the J end by 5 bases, with 4 bases between. The CDR3 is 11 residues long. CDR1 is SGHRS, CDR2 YFSETQ, per germline. The CDR3 loop reads CASSFLETQYF. The CDR3 bases are TGCGCCAGCAGCTTTCTCGAGACCCAGTACTTC.

In this sample, this clone turned up a few times. The chain links TRBV5-4 to TRBJ2-3, with D perhaps TRBD2 (6 bases). The germline gives CDR1 SGHNT, CDR2 YYREEE (reference sequence). V dropped 1 base and J dropped 9 bases, with 12 bases sitting between them. The CDR3 spans 13 residues. CDR3 in amino acids: CASSLLGGNTQYF. DNA for the CDR3: TGTGCCAGCAGCTTGCTTGGCGGGAACACGCAGTATTTT.